This T cell receptor (beta chain) was sequenced during a study of blood T cell repertoires in COVID-19. Methods used by the authors: Nucleated cell counts were estimated from reference gene primer amplification. Assay used: immunoSEQ multiplex PCR; TCRdb lists only in-frame clones, some missing. The V and J calls and the clone size are those of that table, but D and trimming were determined from the DNA. In the table there are approximately 35,000 clones, approximately 80% of which are singletons. The CDR3 is 15 amino acids. Germline-derived CDR1 and CDR2 are MNHNS and SASEGT. V was shortened by 0 bases and J by 0 bases, with 8 bases between the two germline ends.

The source of this sequence is a man older than 75 with acute or convalescent COVID-19. Sequenced material: peripheral blood. V usage is TRBV6-1 and J usage is TRBJ1-2, with D possibly matching TRBD1 (6 bases). CDR3 amino acids: CASSEARTANYGYTF. CDR3 in DNA: TGTGCCAGCAGTGAAGCTAGGACAGCTAACTATGGCTACACCTTC.